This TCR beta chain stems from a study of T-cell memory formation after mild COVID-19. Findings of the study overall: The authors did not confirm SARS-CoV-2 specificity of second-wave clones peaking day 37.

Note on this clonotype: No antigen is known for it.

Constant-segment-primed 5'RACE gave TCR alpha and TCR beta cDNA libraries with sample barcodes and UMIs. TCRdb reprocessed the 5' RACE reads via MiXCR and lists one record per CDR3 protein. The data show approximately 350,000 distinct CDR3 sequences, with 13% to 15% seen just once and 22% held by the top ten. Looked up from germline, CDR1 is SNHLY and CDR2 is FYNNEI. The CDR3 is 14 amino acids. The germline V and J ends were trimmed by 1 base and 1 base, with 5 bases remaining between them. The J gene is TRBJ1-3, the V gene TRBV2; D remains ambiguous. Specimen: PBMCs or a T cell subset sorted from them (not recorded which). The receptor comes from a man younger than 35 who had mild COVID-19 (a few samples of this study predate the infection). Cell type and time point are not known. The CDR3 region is CASSEVFSGNTIYF. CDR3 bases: TGTGCCAGCAGTGAAGTATTTTCTGGAAACACCATATATTTT.